This T cell receptor (beta chain) was identified during a study of T cells in Graves' hyperthyroidism and ophthalmopathy. Study findings and constraints: Stable hyperthyroidism and ophthalmopathy were separated using 13 V-J signatures.

With respect to this clonotype: No antigen is known for it.

The CDR3 spans 13 residues. V trimming: 8 bases; J trimming: 8 bases; junction bases outside the gene matches: 9. Germline V CDR1 and CDR2: SNHLY, FYNNEI. Template material for amplifying TCR beta CDR3 regions consisted of RNA transcripts. The HTBI primer set drove a first-round RT-PCR of the TCR CDR3. TCRdb re-derived calls from the multiplex PCR reads in MiXCR, one entry per CDR3 protein. Of about 210,000 distinct CDR3 sequences in the sample, 15% to 20% were seen once. The sequence was obtained from a man between 35 and 55 years old with Graves' hyperthyroidism. Specimen: blood. The chain combines TRBV2 with TRBJ1-5, with 7 positions matching TRBD1. The CDR3 nucleotides read TGTGCCAGCGAGGGGGCAGCGAGAGAGCCCCAGCATTTT. This encodes CASEGAAREPQHF.